In this sample, the clone carrying this TCR beta chain turned up a few times. This entry belongs to a study of T-cell reconstitution after alpha-beta-depleted transplantation in children. This sample's TCRbeta library carried unique molecular identifier barcodes. TCRdb independently ran MiXCR on the PCR reads; one entry per CDR3 protein. The table lists around 380,000 distinct CDR3 sequences, under 13% of them singletons, with nearly 5.5% in the top ten. This CDR3 region has 14 residues. V lost 0 bases and J 9 bases, leaving 12 bases between the germline ends. Germline loops: CDR1 LNHNV, CDR2 YYDKDF (reference sequence).

This chain links TRBV15 with TRBJ2-1; D remains unclear. The input for sequencing was PBMCs from the stem cell graft donor, taken from the stem cell graft. The TCR originated in a human donor who donated a stem cell graft to a child with acute myeloid leukemia. CDR3 residues: CATSRDLKGGEQFF. CDR3 DNA sequence: TGTGCCACCAGCAGAGATCTTAAAGGTGGTGAGCAGTTCTTC. Supplemented by reference TRBV15 and TRBJ2-1, the full variable domain reads DAMVIQNPRYQVTQFGKPVTLSCSQTLNHNVMYWYQQKSSQAPKLLFHYYDKDFNNEADTPDNFQSRRPNTSFCFLDIRSPGLGDTAMYLCATSRDLKGGEQFFGPGTRLTVL.